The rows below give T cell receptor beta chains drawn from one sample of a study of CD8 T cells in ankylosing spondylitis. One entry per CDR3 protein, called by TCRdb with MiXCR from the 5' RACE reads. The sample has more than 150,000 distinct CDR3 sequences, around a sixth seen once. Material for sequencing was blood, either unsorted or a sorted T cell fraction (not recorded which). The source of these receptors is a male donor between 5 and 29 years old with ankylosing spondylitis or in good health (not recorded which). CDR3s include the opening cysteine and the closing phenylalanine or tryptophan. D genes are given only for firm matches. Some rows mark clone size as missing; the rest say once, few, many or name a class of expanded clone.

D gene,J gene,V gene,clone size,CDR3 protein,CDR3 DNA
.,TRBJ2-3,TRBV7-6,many,CASCPARTDTQYF,TGTGCCAGCTGTCCAGCGCGCACAGATACGCAGTATTTT
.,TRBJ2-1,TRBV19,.,CASSMTGLLAYLYNEQFF,TGTGCCAGTAGTATGACGGGACTGCTCGCCTATCTCTACAATGAGCAGTTCTTC
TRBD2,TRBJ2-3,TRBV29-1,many,CTVGRALDTQYF,TGCACCGTCGGGAGGGCCCTAGATACGCAGTATTTT
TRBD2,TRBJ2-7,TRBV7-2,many,CASSLALIAGVMFYEQYF,TGTGCCAGCAGCTTAGCGCTAATAGCGGGAGTTATGTTTTACGAGCAGTACTTC
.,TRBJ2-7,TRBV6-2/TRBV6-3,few,CASRRVDYHEQYF,TGTGCCAGCAGGAGGGTCGACTACCACGAGCAGTACTTC
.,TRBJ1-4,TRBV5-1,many,CASSRGTTTNEKLFF,TGCGCCAGCAGTCGTGGGACAACAACTAATGAAAAACTGTTTTTT
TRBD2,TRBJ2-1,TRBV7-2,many,CASSPPAGGYNEQFF,TGTGCCAGCAGCCCCCCAGCGGGAGGGTACAATGAGCAGTTCTTC
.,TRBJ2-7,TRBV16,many,CASSQPGNYEQYF,TGTGCCAGCAGCCAACCCGGGAACTACGAGCAGTACTTC
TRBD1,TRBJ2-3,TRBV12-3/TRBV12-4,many,CASSMTLRDRGWGTDTQYF,TGTGCCAGCAGTATGACGCTCCGGGACAGGGGTTGGGGCACAGATACGCAGTATTTT
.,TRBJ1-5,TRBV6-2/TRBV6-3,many,CASALISSSSNQPQHF,TGTGCCAGCGCCCTTATTTCGTCATCTAGCAATCAGCCCCAGCATTTT
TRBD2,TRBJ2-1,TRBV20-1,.,CSALREGQFF,TGCAGTGCCCTGCGGGAGGGCCAGTTCTTC
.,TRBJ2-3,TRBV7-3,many,CASSWGRDTPWTDTQYF,TGTGCCAGCAGCTGGGGCCGGGACACGCCTTGGACAGATACGCAGTATTTT
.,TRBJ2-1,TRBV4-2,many,CASSQESVLSYNEQFF,TGTGCCAGCAGCCAAGAAAGCGTCTTGTCCTACAATGAGCAGTTCTTC
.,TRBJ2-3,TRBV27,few,CASSPPGSLIFVGQYF,TGTGCCAGCAGTCCCCCGGGCTCCCTTATCTTTGTCGGGCAGTATTTT
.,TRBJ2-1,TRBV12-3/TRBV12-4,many,CASSRIDSYNEQFF,TGTGCCAGCAGTAGAATTGACAGCTACAATGAGCAGTTCTTC
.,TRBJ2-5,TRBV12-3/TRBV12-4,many,CASSLRAEETQYF,TGTGCCAGCAGTTTGAGGGCCGAGGAGACCCAGTACTTC
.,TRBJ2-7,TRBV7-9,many,CASSQPSGWEQYF,TGTGCCAGCAGTCAACCATCAGGGTGGGAGCAGTACTTC
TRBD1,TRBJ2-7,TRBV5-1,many,CASSFRGRLYEQYF,TGCGCCAGCAGCTTCAGGGGGCGGCTGTACGAGCAGTACTTC
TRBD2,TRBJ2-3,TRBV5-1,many,CASSLASSGIDTQYF,TGCGCCAGCAGCTTGGCGTCTAGCGGGATCGATACGCAGTATTTT
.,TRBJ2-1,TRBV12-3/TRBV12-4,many,CASSSGLNEQFF,TGTGCCAGCAGTTCGGGACTCAATGAGCAGTTCTTC
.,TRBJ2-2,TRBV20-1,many,CSASRRQGTGELFF,TGCAGTGCTAGTCGGAGGCAGGGCACCGGGGAGCTGTTTTTT
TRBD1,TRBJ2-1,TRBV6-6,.,CASSKQGAYNEQFF,TGTGCCAGCAGCAAACAGGGGGCCTACAATGAGCAGTTCTTC
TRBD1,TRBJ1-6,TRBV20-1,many,CSAPLGTGGGSGGSPLHF,TGCAGTGCTCCACTCGGGACAGGGGGCGGCTCAGGGGGTTCACCCCTCCACTTT
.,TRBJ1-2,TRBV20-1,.,CSAREKRGIYGYTF,TGCAGTGCTAGAGAGAAAAGGGGAATTTATGGCTACACCTTC
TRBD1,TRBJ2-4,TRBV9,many,CASSVGTLQGDQYF,TGTGCCAGCAGCGTAGGCACCTTACAGGGGGATCAGTACTTC
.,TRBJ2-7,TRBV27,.,CASSQDVYEEQYF,TGTGCCAGCAGCCAGGACGTATACGAAGAGCAGTACTTC
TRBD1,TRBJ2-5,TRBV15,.,CATSTGQGEQETQYF,TGTGCCACCAGCACGGGACAGGGTGAACAAGAGACCCAGTACTTC
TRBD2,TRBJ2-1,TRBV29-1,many,CSVDRSGIYNEQFF,TGCAGCGTTGATCGGAGCGGGATCTACAATGAGCAGTTCTTC
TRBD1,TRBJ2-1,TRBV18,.,CASSQISGQGGNEQFF,TGTGCCAGCTCCCAAATCTCGGGACAGGGGGGCAATGAGCAGTTCTTC
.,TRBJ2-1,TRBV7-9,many,CATNNEQFF,TGTGCCACCAACAATGAGCAGTTCTTC
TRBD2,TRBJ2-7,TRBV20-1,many,CSAISGRSYEQYF,TGCAGTGCTATTAGCGGGAGATCCTACGAGCAGTACTTC
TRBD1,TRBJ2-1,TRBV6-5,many,CATLRGHEQFF,TGTGCCACGCTTAGGGGGCATGAGCAGTTCTTC
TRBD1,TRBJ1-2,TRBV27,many,CASSLQGQGYGYGYTF,TGTGCCAGCAGTCTCCAAGGACAGGGCTACGGCTATGGCTACACCTTC
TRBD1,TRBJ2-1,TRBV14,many,CASSQVGGGEQFF,TGTGCCAGCAGCCAAGTAGGGGGCGGTGAGCAGTTCTTC
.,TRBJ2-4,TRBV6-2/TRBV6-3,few,CASSIMGEAAKNIQYF,TGTGCCAGCAGCATTATGGGAGAGGCGGCCAAAAACATTCAGTACTTC
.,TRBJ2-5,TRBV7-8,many,CASSIPVGVGEETQYF,TGTGCCAGCAGCATCCCCGTAGGGGTGGGCGAAGAGACCCAGTACTTC
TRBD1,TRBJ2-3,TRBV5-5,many,CASSLVTGGADTQYF,TGTGCCAGCAGCTTGGTGACAGGGGGCGCAGATACGCAGTATTTT
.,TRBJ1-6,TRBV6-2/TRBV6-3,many,CPRDINSPLHF,TGTCCCCGGGACATCAATTCACCCCTCCACTTT
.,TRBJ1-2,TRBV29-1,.,CSVEQGGGYTF,TGCAGCGTTGAGCAGGGTGGTGGCTACACCTTC
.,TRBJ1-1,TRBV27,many,CASSLYGGIVNTEAFF,TGTGCCAGCAGTTTATACGGGGGGATTGTGAACACTGAAGCTTTCTTT
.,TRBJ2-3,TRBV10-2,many,CAINAAGVSTDTQYF,TGCGCCATAAATGCAGCGGGTGTTAGCACAGATACGCAGTATTTT
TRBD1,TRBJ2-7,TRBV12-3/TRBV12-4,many,CASSSATGLLDEQYF,TGTGCCAGCAGTTCCGCGACAGGGCTACTCGACGAGCAGTACTTC
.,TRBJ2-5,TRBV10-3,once,CAISETGLGETQYF,TGTGCCATCAGTGAGACAGGGCTGGGGGAGACCCAGTACTTC
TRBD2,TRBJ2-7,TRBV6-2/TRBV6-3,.,CASSYIAGGYEQYF,TGTGCCAGCAGTTACATAGCGGGAGGGTACGAGCAGTACTTC
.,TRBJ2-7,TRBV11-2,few,CASSLAGAPNEQYF,TGTGCCAGCAGCTTAGCGGGGGCGCCCAACGAGCAGTACTTC
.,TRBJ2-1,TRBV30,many,CAWSGGRGSYNEQFF,TGTGCCTGGAGTGGGGGGCGGGGGTCCTACAATGAGCAGTTCTTC
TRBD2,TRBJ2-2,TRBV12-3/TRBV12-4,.,CASTNFRGLAATGELFF,TGTGCCAGCACAAACTTCCGGGGACTAGCGGCGACCGGGGAGCTGTTTTTT
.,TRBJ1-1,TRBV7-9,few,CASSLGQGLNTEAFF,TGTGCCAGCAGCTTAGGCCAGGGATTGAACACTGAAGCTTTCTTT
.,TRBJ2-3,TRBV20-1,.,CSARLGGHTQYF,TGCAGTGCTAGACTAGGCGGGCATACGCAGTATTTT
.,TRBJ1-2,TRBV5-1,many,CASSPEAYYGYTF,TGCGCCAGCAGCCCCGAGGCATACTATGGCTACACCTTC
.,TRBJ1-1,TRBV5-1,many,CASRNRGDTEAFF,TGCGCCAGCAGAAATCGGGGGGACACTGAAGCTTTCTTT
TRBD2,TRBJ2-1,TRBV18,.,CASSPDLAGASNEQFF,TGTGCCAGCTCACCAGATTTAGCGGGAGCTAGCAATGAGCAGTTCTTC
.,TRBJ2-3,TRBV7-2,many,CASSSDEDTQYF,TGTGCCAGCAGCTCCGACGAAGATACGCAGTATTTT
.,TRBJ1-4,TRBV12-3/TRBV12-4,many,CASSLAGDTLEEKLFF,TGTGCCAGCAGTTTGGCGGGGGACACGCTGGAGGAAAAACTGTTTTTT
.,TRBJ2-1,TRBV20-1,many,CSASVRLEYNEQFF,TGCAGTGCTAGCGTCAGACTGGAGTACAATGAGCAGTTCTTC
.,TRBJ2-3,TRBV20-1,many,CSAIRTALGDTQYF,TGCAGTGCTATTCGGACAGCCTTGGGGGATACGCAGTATTTT
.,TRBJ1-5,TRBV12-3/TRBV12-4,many,CASGAGNQPQHF,TGTGCCAGCGGGGCGGGCAATCAGCCCCAGCATTTT